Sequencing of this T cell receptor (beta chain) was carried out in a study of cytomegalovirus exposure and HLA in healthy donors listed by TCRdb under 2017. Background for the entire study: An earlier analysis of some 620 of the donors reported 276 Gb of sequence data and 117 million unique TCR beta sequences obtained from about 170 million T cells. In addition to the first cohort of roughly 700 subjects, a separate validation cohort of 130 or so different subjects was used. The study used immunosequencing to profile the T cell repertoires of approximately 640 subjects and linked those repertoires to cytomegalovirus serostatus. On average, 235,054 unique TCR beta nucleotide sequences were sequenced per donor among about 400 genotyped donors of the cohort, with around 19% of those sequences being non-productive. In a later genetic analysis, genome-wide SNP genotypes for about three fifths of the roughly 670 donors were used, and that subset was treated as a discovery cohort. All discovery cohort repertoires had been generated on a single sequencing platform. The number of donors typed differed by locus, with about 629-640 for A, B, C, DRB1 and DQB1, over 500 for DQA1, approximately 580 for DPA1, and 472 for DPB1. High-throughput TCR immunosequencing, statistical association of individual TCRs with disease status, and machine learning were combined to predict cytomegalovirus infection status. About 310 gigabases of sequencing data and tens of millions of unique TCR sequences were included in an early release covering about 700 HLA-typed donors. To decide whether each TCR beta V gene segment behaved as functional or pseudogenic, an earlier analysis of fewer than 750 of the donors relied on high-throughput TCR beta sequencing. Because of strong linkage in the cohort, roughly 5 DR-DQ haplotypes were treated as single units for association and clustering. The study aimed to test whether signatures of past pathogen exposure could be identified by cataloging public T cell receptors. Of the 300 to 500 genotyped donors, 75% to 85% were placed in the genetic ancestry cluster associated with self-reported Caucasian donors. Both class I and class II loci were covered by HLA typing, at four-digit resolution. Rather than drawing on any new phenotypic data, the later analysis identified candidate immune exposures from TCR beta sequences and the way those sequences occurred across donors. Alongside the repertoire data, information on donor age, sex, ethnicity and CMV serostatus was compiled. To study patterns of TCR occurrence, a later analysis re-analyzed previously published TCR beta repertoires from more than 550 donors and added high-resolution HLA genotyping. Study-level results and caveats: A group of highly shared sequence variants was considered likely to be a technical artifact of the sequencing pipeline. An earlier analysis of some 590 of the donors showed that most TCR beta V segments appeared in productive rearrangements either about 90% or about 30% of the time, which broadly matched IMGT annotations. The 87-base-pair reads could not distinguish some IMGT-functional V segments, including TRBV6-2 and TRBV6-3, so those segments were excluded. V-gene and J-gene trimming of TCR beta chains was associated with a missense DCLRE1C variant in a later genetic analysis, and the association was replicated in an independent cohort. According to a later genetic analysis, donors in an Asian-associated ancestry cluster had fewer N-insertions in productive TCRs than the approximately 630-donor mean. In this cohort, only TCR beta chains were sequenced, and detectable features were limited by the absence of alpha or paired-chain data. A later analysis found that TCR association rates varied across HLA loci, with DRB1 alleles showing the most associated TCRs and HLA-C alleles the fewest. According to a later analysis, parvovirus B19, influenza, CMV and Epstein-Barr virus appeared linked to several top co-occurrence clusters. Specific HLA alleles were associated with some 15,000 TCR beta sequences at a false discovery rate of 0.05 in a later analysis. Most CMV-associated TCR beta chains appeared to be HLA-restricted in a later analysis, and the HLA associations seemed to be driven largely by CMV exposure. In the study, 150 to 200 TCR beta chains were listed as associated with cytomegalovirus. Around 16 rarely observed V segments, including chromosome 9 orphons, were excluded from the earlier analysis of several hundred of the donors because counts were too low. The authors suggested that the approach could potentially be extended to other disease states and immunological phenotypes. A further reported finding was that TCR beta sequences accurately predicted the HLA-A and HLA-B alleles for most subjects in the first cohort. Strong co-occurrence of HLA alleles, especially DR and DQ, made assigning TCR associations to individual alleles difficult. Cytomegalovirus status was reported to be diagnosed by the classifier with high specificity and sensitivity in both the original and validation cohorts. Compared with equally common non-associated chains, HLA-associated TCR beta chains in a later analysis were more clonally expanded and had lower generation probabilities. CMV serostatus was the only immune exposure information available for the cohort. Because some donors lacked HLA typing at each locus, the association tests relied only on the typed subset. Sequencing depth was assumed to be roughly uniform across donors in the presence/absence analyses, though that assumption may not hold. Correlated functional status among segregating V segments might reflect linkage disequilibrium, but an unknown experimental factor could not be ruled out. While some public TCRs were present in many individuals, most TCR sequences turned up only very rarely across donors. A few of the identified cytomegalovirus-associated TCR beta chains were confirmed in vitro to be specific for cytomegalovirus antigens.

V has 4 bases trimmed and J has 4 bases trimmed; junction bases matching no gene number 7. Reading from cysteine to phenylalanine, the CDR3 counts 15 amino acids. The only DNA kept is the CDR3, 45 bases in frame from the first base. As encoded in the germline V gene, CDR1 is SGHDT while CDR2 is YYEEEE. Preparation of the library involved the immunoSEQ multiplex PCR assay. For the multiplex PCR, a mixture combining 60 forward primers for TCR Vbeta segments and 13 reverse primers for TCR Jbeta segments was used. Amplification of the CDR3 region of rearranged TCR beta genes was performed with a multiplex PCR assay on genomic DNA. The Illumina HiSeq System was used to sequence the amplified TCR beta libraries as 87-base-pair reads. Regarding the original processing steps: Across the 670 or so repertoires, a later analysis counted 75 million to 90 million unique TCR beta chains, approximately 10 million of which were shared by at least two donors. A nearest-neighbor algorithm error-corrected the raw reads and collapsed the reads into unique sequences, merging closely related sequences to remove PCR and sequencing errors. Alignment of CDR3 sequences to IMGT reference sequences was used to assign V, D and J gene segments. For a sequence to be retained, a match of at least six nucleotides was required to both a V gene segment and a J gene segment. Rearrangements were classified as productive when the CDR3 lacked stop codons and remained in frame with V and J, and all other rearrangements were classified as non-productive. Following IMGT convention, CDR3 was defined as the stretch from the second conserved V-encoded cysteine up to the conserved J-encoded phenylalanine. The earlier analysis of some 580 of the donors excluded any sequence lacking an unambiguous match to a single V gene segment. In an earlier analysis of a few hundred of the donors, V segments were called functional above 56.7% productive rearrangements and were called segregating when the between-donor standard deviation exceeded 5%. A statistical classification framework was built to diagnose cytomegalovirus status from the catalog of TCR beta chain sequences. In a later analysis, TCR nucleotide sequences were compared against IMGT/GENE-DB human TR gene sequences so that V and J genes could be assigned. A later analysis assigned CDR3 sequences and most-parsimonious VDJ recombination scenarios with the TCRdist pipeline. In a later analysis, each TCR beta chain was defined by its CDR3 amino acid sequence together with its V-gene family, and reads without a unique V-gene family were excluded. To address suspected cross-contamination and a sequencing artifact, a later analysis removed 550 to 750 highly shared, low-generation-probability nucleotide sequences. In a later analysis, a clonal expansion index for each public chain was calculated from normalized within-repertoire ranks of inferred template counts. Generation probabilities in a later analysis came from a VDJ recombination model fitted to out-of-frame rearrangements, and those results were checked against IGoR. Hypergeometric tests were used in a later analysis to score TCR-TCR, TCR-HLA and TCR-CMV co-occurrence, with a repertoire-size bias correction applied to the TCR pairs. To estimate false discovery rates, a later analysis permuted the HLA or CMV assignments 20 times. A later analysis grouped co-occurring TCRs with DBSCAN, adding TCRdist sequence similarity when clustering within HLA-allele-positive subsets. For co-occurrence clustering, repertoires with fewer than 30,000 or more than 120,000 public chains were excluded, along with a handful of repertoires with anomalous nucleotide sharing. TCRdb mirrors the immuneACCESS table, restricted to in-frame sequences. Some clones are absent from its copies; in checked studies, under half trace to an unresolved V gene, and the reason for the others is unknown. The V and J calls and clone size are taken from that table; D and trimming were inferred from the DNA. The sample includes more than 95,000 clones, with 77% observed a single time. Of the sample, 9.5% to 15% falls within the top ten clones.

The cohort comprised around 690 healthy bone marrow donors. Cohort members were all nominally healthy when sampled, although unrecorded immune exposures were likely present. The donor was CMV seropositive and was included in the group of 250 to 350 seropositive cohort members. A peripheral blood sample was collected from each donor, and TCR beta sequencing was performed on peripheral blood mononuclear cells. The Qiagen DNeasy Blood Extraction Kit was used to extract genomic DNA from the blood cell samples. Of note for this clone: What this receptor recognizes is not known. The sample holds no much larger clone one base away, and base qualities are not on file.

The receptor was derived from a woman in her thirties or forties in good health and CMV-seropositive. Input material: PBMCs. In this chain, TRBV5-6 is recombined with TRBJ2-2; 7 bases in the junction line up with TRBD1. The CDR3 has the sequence CASSPRQGSTGELFF. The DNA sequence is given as TGTGCCAGCAGCCCCCGACAGGGTAGCACCGGGGAGCTGTTTTTT.